The present TCR beta chain was sequenced within a study of cytomegalovirus exposure and HLA in healthy donors. Trimming left V 7 bases short and J 3 bases short, with 12 bases between. This CDR3 is built from 13 residues. Germline-derived CDR1 and CDR2 are LNHDA and SQIVND (reference sequence). Vbeta (60) and Jbeta (13) primers were used in the PCR. TCRdb's table, derived via immunoSEQ multiplex PCR, lists solely in-frame clones and lacks some. The sample lists tens of thousands of clones, 65% to 90% occurring once. This sequence was found in a man in his thirties or forties in good health and CMV-seronegative. The sequenced sample consisted of PBMCs. The chain has TRBV19 and TRBJ1-2, with D unclear. This CDR3 is CASKSILDYGYTF. DNA of the CDR3: TGTGCCAGTAAGAGCATCCTCGACTATGGCTACACCTTC.